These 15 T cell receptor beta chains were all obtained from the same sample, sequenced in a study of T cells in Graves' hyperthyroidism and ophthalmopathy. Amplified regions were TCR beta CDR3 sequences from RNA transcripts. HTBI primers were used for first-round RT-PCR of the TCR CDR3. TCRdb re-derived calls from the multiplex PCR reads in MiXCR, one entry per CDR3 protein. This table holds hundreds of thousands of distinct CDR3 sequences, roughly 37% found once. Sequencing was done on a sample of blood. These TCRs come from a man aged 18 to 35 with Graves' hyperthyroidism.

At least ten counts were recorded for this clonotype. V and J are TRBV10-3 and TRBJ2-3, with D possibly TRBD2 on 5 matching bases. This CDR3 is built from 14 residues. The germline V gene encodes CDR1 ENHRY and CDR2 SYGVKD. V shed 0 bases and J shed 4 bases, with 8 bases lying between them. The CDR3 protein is CAISESRAADTQYF. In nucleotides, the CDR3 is TGTGCCATCAGTGAGTCGCGGGCGGCAGATACGCAGTATTTT.

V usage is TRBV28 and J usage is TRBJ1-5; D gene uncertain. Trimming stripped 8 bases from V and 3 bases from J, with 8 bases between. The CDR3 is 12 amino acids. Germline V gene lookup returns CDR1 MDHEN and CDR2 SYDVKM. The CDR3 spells CASLGFNQPQHF. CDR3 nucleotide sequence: TGTGCCAGCTTGGGTTTCAATCAGCCCCAGCATTTT.

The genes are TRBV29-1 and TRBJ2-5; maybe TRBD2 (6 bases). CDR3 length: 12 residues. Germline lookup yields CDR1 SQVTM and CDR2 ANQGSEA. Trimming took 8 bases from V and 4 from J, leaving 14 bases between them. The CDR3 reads CSQDGGGETQYF. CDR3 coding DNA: TGCAGCCAAGACGGGGGAGGAGAGACCCAGTACTTC.

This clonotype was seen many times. The CDR3 DNA reads TGTGCCAGCAAGGCTAGCGGGAGCACAGATACGCAGTATTTT. Protein product: CASKASGSTDTQYF. V and J are TRBV25-1 and TRBJ2-3; 8 bases agree with TRBD2. V trimming: 7 bases; J trimming: 0 bases; junction bases outside the gene matches: 3. This CDR3 comprises 14 residues. Germline loops: CDR1 MGHDK, CDR2 SYGVNS.

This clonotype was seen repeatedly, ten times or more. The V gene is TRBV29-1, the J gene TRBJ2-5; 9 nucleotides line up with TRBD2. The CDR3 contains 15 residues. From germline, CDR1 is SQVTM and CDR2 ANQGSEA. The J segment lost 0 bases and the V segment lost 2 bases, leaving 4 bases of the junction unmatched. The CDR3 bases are TGCAGCGTTGAACCCGAGCGGGAGGACCAAGAGACCCAGTACTTC. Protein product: CSVEPEREDQETQYF.

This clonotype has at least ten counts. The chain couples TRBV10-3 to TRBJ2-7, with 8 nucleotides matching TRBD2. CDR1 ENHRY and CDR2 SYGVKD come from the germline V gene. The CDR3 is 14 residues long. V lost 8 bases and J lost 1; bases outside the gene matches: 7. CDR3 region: CAIAGGAGSYEQYF. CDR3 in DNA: TGTGCCATCGCCGGGGGGGCGGGGTCCTACGAGCAGTACTTC.

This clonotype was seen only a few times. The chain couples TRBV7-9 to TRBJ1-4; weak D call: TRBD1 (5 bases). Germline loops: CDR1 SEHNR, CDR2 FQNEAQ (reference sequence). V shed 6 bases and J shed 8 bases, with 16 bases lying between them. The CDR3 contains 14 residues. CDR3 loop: CASSLVGPGEKLFF. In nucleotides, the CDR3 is TGTGCCAGCAGTCTCGTAGGGCCAGGGGAAAAACTGTTTTTT.

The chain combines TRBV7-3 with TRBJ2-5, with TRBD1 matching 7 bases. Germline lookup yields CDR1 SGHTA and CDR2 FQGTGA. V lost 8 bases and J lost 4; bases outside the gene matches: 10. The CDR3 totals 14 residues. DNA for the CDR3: TGTGCCAGCTCACCCGACAGGGCGGGAGAGACCCAGTACTTC. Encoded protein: CASSPDRAGETQYF.

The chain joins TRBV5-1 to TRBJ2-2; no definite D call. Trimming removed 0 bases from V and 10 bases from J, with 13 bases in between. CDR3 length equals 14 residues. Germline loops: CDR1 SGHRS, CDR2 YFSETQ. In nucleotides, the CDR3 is TGCGCCAGCAGCTTGGAAAACAGCGCAGAGGAGCTGTTTTTT. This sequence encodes CASSLENSAEELFF.

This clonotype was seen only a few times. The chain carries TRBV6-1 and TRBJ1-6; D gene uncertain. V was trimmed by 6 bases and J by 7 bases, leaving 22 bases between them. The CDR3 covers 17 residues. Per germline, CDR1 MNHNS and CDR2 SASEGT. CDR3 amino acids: CASRPKGPGGWNSPLHF. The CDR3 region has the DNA TGTGCCAGCAGGCCGAAGGGTCCCGGTGGTTGGAATTCACCCCTCCACTTT.

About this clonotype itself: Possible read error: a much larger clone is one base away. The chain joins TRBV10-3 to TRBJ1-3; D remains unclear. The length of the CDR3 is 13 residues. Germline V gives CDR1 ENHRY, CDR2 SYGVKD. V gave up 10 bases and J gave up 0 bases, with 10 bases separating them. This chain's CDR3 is CATGADSGNTIYF. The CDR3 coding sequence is TGTGCCACCGGCGCGGACTCTGGAAACACCATATATTTT.

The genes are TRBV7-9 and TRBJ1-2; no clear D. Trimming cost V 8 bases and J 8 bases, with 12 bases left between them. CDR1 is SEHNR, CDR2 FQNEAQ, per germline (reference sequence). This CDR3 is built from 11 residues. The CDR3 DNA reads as TGTGCCAGCTTAGATCTGGGGGGCTACACCTTC. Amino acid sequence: CASLDLGGYTF.

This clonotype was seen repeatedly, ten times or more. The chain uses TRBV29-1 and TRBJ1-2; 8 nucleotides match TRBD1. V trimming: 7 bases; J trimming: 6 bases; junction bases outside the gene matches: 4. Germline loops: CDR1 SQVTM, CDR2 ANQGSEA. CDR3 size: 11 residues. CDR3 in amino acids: CSARTGNGYTF. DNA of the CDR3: TGCAGCGCCAGGACAGGGAATGGCTACACCTTC.

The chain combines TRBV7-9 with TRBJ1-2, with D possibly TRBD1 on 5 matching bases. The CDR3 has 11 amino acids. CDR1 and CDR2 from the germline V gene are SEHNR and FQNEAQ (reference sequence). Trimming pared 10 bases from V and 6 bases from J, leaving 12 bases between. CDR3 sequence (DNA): TGTGCCATTACGAAGGGGCATGGCTACACCTTC. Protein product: CAITKGHGYTF.

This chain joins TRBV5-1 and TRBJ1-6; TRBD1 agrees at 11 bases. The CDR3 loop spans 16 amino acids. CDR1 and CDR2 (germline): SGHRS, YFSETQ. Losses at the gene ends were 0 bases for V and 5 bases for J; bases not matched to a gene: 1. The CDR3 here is CASSLEDRGHNSPLHF. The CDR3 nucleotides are TGCGCCAGCAGCTTGGAGGACAGGGGGCATAATTCACCCCTCCACTTT.